The rows below give T cell receptor beta chains drawn from one sample of a study of shared clonotypes between healthy human individuals. Sequencing used immunoSEQ multiplex PCR; TCRdb keeps in-frame clones, though not all of them. In the table there are about 2.5 million clones, 85% to 95% of which are singletons. The material sequenced was naive CD4+ T cells from PBMCs. These receptors all come from a man younger than 35 in good health. Some clones in this sample may be carry-over from other donors' samples. Each CDR3 is given with its conserved first and last residue. D genes are given only for firm matches. Size is omitted from some rows. Given values are once, few, many or a class for expanded clones.

clone_size j_call v_call cdr3_length d_call cdr3_aa cdr3_nt
. TRBJ2-7 TRBV28 17 TRBD2 CASSPLRVAGDPYEQYF TGTGCCAGCAGCCCCCTCCGGGTAGCGGGAGACCCCTACGAGCAGTACTTC
. TRBJ2-7 TRBV6-5 15 . CASSYSPGGGYEQYF TGTGCCAGCAGTTACTCGCCCGGGGGCGGCTACGAGCAGTACTTC
once TRBJ1-2 TRBV4-2 14 TRBD1 CASSRQGSNYGYTF TGTGCCAGCAGCCGACAGGGCTCAAACTATGGCTACACCTTC
. TRBJ2-7 TRBV18 13 TRBD1 CASSPRQGLEQYF TGTGCCAGCTCACCTAGACAGGGTCTGGAGCAGTACTTC
. TRBJ2-1 TRBV4-2 17 . CASSQSVASPSYNEQFF TGTGCCAGCAGCCAGAGTGTTGCCTCCCCCTCCTACAATGAGCAGTTCTTC
once TRBJ2-7 TRBV25-1 14 . CASTGPVPPYEQYF TGTGCCAGCACGGGGCCAGTCCCCCCCTACGAGCAGTACTTC
. TRBJ2-3 TRBV5-1 14 . CASSLGERTDTQYF TGCGCCAGCAGCTTGGGGGAGCGCACAGATACGCAGTATTTT
. TRBJ2-7 TRBV11-2 16 TRBD2 CASTTSPSGRRDEQYF TGTGCCAGCACGACAAGCCCCAGCGGGAGGAGGGACGAGCAGTACTTC
. TRBJ2-5 TRBV18 13 . CASSPAGLETQYF TGTGCCAGCTCACCTGCCGGGCTAGAGACCCAGTACTTC
. TRBJ1-1 TRBV10-2 16 . CASRLGMVAMNTEAFF TGCGCCAGCAGATTAGGAATGGTCGCGATGAACACTGAAGCTTTCTTT
. TRBJ2-7 TRBV19 15 . CASSIAGAGSYEQYF TGTGCCAGTAGTATAGCGGGGGCCGGCTCCTACGAGCAGTACTTC
. TRBJ2-1 TRBV28 16 TRBD1 CASSTFGQGSGNEQFF TGTGCCAGCAGTACCTTCGGACAGGGGTCTGGCAATGAGCAGTTCTTC
. TRBJ2-7 TRBV7-6 16 TRBD2 CASSFSGRGRAYEQYF TGTGCCAGCAGCTTTAGTGGACGCGGGAGGGCCTACGAGCAGTACTTC
. TRBJ1-1 TRBV29-1 12 TRBD1 CSADGQGRIAFF TGCAGCGCCGACGGACAGGGAAGGATAGCTTTCTTT
once TRBJ2-6 TRBV19 17 . CASSYTTEYFKANVLTF TGTGCCAGTAGCTATACGACGGAGTACTTTAAGGCCAACGTCCTGACTTTC
. TRBJ2-7 TRBV25-1 12 . CASSGDNYEQYF TGTGCCAGCAGTGGCGACAACTACGAGCAGTACTTT
. TRBJ1-3 TRBV27 19 . CASSTYGAGAGRDGNTIYF TGTGCCAGCAGTACATATGGGGCCGGGGCGGGCCGGGATGGAAACACCATATATTTT
. TRBJ2-7 TRBV5-1 17 TRBD2 CASSLGLAGRFSYEQYF TGCGCCAGCAGCTTGGGACTAGCGGGACGATTCTCCTACGAGCAGTACTTC
. TRBJ1-1 TRBV7-9 15 . CASSLGGGMNTEAFF TGTGCCAGCAGCTTAGGTGGAGGGATGAACACTGAAGCTTTCTTT
. TRBJ2-1 TRBV28 12 . CASSSPGHEQFF TGTGCCAGCAGTTCTCCGGGGCATGAGCAGTTCTTC
. TRBJ2-7 TRBV28 12 . CASSPDTYEQYF TGTGCCAGCAGTCCGGACACTTACGAGCAGTACTTC
. TRBJ2-7 TRBV18 14 . CASSPSQTSYEQYF TGTGCCAGCTCACCATCCCAGACCTCCTACGAGCAGTACTTC
. TRBJ2-1 TRBV15 17 . CATSNRNRIPDTNEQFF TGTGCCACCAGCAACAGAAACCGGATACCGGACACCAATGAGCAGTTCTTC
. TRBJ2-7 TRBV28 14 TRBD2 CASRFSSGRGEQYF TGTGCCAGCAGATTCTCTAGCGGGAGAGGCGAGCAGTACTTC
. TRBJ2-3 TRBV12-5 13 TRBD2 CASGRLGGDTQYF TGTGCTAGTGGCCGCCTGGGAGGGGATACGCAGTATTTT
. TRBJ1-2 TRBV28 14 . CASSLLGGYYGYTF TGTGCCAGCAGTTTACTGGGAGGGTACTATGGCTACACCTTC
once TRBJ2-1 TRBV19 12 . CASSSQGDEQFF TGTGCCAGTAGTTCACAGGGCGATGAGCAGTTCTTC
. TRBJ2-5 TRBV28 15 . CASTPLGQGGETQYF TGTGCCAGCACACCCCTCGGACAGGGAGGGGAGACCCAGTACTTC
once TRBJ1-3 TRBV10-3 13 . CAISEWVANTIYF TGTGCCATCAGTGAATGGGTCGCAAACACCATATATTTT
. TRBJ2-3 TRBV4-1 18 . CASSPVVGPRSLADTQYF TGCGCCAGCAGCCCCGTCGTAGGGCCTAGAAGTTTGGCAGATACGCAGTATTTT
. TRBJ1-1 TRBV13 15 . CASSLGVGVNTEAFF TGTGCCAGCAGCTTAGGGGTGGGCGTGAACACTGAAGCTTTCTTT
. TRBJ1-2 TRBV28 13 . CASSPPLNYGYTF TGTGCCAGCAGTCCGCCCCTTAACTATGGCTACACCTTC
. TRBJ2-7 TRBV2 15 . CASSEGQGRNNEQYF TGTGCCAGCAGTGAAGGGCAGGGAAGGAACAACGAGCAGTACTTC
. TRBJ2-7 TRBV5-1 14 . CASSLPGLTNEQYF TGCGCCAGCAGCTTGCCAGGGTTGACGAACGAGCAGTACTTC
. TRBJ2-5 TRBV28 16 TRBD1 CASSLVDRAIQETQYF TGTGCCAGCAGTTTAGTGGACAGGGCCATCCAAGAGACCCAGTACTTC
. TRBJ2-2 TRBV18 15 . CASSPSRLNTGELFF TGTGCCAGCTCACCAAGCAGACTGAACACCGGGGAGCTGTTTTTT
few TRBJ1-1 TRBV29-1 13 TRBD1 CSVGQGVNTEAFF TGCAGCGTTGGACAGGGGGTGAACACTGAAGCTTTCTTT
. TRBJ1-5 TRBV4-1 17 TRBD1 CASSQDRGRFSNQPQHF TGCGCCAGCAGCCAAGATAGGGGGCGGTTTAGCAATCAGCCCCAGCATTTT
. TRBJ2-5 TRBV2 18 . CASSVGDSSRPKGETQYF TGTGCCAGCAGTGTAGGTGACAGTTCGCGACCGAAAGGGGAGACCCAGTACTTC
. TRBJ2-5 TRBV5-1 17 TRBD2 CASSLVTSGDRQETQYF TGCGCCAGCAGCTTGGTGACTAGCGGGGACCGACAAGAGACCCAGTACTTC
. TRBJ1-1 TRBV5-1 16 TRBD1 CASSRDRTGQNTEAFF TGCGCCAGCAGCAGGGATAGGACAGGGCAGAACACTGAAGCTTTCTTT
once TRBJ2-7 TRBV19 14 . CASSIGRGGYEQYF TGTGCCAGTAGTATAGGGAGGGGAGGCTACGAGCAGTACTTC
. TRBJ2-2 TRBV6-5 14 TRBD2 CASSYERDSGELFF TGTGCCAGCAGTTACGAGCGGGATTCAGGGGAGCTGTTTTTT
. TRBJ1-5 TRBV28 15 TRBD1 CASSIQGIVNQPQHF TGTGCCAGCAGTATACAGGGGATAGTCAATCAGCCCCAGCATTTT
. TRBJ2-1 TRBV2 14 . CASRAASSYNEQFF TGTGCCAGCAGAGCGGCGAGCTCCTACAATGAGCAGTTCTTC
. TRBJ2-5 TRBV5-1 14 TRBD2 CASSFSGGQETQYF TGCGCCAGCAGCTTTAGCGGGGGGCAAGAGACCCAGTACTTC
. TRBJ2-6 TRBV5-5 16 TRBD2 CASTPGGVSGANVLTF TGTGCCAGCACCCCGGGGGGGGTCTCTGGGGCCAACGTCCTGACTTTC
. TRBJ2-7 TRBV28 13 TRBD1 CASSLEDRDEQYF TGTGCCAGCAGTCTGGAGGACAGGGACGAGCAGTACTTC
. TRBJ2-1 TRBV7-3 16 TRBD1 CASSSQTGGSYNEQFF TGTGCCAGCAGCTCCCAAACAGGGGGGTCCTACAATGAGCAGTTCTTC
. TRBJ1-2 TRBV19 15 . CASSIARIGQYGYTF TGTGCCAGTAGTATTGCTCGCATTGGCCAATATGGCTACACCTTC
. TRBJ2-7 TRBV7-9 14 . CASSPPQSEGRWYF TGTGCCAGCAGCCCCCCTCAGTCTGAGGGAAGATGGTACTTC
. TRBJ1-6 TRBV4-3 13 . CASGNSRGSPLHF TGCGCCAGCGGGAACTCGAGAGGCTCACCCCTCCACTTT
. TRBJ2-2 TRBV19 12 . CAIMRNTGELFF TGTGCCATTATGAGAAACACCGGGGAGCTGTTTTTT